This TCR beta chain originates from a study of shared clonotypes between healthy human individuals. V lost 4 bases, J lost 6 bases, and 5 bases stayed unmatched. The germline V gene encodes CDR1 SGHAT and CDR2 FQNNGV. The CDR3 consists of 13 residues. Generated by immunoSEQ multiplex PCR, the TCRdb table keeps only in-frame clones and is missing some. This table has about 2,100,000 clones, more than 85% appearing once. Study results and caveats: Unshared clonotypes carried lower generation probabilities than those common to all four donors. Enrolling few donors narrowed the genetic and exposure-history diversity that was represented.

Worth noting for this clone: Its matching antigen is unknown.

The naive CD8 subset, CD45RO-negative cells positively selected for CCR7, excluded terminally differentiated effector memory CD45RA+ cells. This receptor was taken from a man between 18 and 29 years old in good health. Some clones in this sample may be carry-over from other donors' samples. The chain employs TRBV11-2 and TRBJ2-7; 8 positions match TRBD1. What was sequenced was naive CD8+ T cells from PBMCs. The CDR3 region has the DNA TGTGCCAGCAGCTACGACAGGGGTCCCGAGCAGTACTTC. Translating it yields CASSYDRGPEQYF. Complete variable domain (other parts from reference TRBV11-2 and TRBJ2-7): EAGVAQSPRYKIIEKRQSVAFWCNPISGHATLYWYQQILGQGPKLLIQFQNNGVVDDSQLPKDRFSAERLKGVDSTLKIQPAKLEDSAVYLCASSYDRGPEQYFGPGTRLTVT.